Sequencing of this T cell receptor (beta chain) was carried out in a study of blood T cells in healthy people across ages. From germline, CDR1 is SGHTA and CDR2 FQGNSA. V was cut by 3 bases and J by 5 bases, with 16 bases left in between. The CDR3 has 15 amino acids. The sample holds a few counts of this clonotype. Combining a sample-barcoded 5' primer with a J-beta primer mix, a second PCR ran for roughly 6 to 11 cycles. TCRdb independently ran MiXCR on the 5' RACE reads; one entry per CDR3 protein. The sample holds about 1.7 million distinct CDR3 sequences, 25% to 30% seen once. The sequencing sample was made of blood. The TCR comes from a woman aged 25 to 39 in good health. The V and J genes are TRBV7-2 and TRBJ1-2; D possibly corresponds to TRBD1 (6 bases). This chain's CDR3 is CASSLGGAGDYGYTF. The DNA of the CDR3 is TGTGCCAGCAGCTTGGGGGGGGCAGGGGATTATGGCTACACCTTC. The full variable domain, its missing parts supplied by reference TRBV7-2 and TRBJ1-2, is GAGVSQSPSNKVTEKGKDVELRCDPISGHTALYWYRQSLGQGLEFLIYFQGNSAPDKSGLPSDRFSAERTGGSVSTLTIQRTQQEDSAVYLCASSLGGAGDYGYTFGSGTRLTVV.